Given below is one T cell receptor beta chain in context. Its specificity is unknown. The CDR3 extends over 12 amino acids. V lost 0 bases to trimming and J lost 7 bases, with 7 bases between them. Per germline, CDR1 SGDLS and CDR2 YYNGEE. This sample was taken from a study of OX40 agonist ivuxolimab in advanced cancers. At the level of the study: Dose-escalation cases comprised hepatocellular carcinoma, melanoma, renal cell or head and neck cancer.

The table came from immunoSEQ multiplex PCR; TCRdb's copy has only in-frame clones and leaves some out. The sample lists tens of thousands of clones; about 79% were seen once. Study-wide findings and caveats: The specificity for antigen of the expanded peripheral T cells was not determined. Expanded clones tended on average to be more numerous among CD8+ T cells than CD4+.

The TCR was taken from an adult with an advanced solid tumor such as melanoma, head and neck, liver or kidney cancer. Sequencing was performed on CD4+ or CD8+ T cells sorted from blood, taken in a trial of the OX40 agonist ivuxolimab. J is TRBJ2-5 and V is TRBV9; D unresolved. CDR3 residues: CASSVESGTQYF. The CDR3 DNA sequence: TGTGCCAGCAGCGTAGAATCAGGGACCCAGTACTTC. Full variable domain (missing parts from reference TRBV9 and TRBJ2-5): DSGVTQTPKHLITATGQRVTLRCSPRSGDLSVYWYQQSLDQGLQFLIQYYNGEERAKGNILERFSAQQFPDLHSELNLSSLELGDSALYFCASSVESGTQYFGPGTRLLVL.